A single sample is the source of the 10 T cell receptor beta chains below, sequenced in a study of shared clonotypes between healthy human individuals. TCRdb keeps only in-frame clones here, not all; method: immunoSEQ multiplex PCR. The repertoire has about 1.1 million clones, approximately 80% of them found once; the top ten carry approximately 0.95%. The sample comprised memory CD4+ T cells from PBMCs. The subset denotes: CD45RA-negative fraction. These receptors all stem from a young man in good health. Some clones in this sample may be carry-over from other donors' samples.

The V call is TRBV10-3, the J call TRBJ1-2; 11 bases line up with TRBD1. This CDR3 is built from 16 residues. V gave up 3 bases and J gave up 4 bases; unmatched junction bases: 7. Germline V gene lookup returns CDR1 ENHRY and CDR2 SYGVKD. The chain's CDR3 is CAISDFSGQGVYGYTF. CDR3 DNA sequence: TGTGCCATCAGTGATTTCTCGGGACAGGGGGTCTATGGCTACACCTTC.

This chain uses TRBV7-3 with TRBJ1-1; 9 nucleotides align to TRBD1. CDR1 SGHTA and CDR2 FQGTGA come from the germline V gene. Trimming removed 4 bases from V and 3 bases from J; junction bases left unmatched: 3. The CDR3 is made up of 14 amino acids. This CDR3 is CASSSQGADTEAFF. Written as DNA, the CDR3 is TGTGCCAGCAGCTCACAGGGGGCGGACACTGAAGCTTTCTTT.

The J gene is TRBJ1-4, the V gene TRBV19; TRBD1 might be the D (5 bases). The CDR3 spans 16 residues. In germline, CDR1 is LNHDA, CDR2 SQIVND (reference sequence). The V gene lost 6 bases and the J gene lost 0 bases, with 14 bases spanning the gap. The CDR3 DNA reads TGTGCCAGTAGACGGGGGTTGAGCGCAACTAATGAAAAACTGTTTTTT. Its translation: CASRRGLSATNEKLFF.

Points on this clone: Possible read error: a much larger clone is one base away. The same CDR3 also results from other DNA sequences found in this sample. V usage is TRBV2 and J usage is TRBJ2-7; 10 nucleotides match TRBD1. This CDR3 spans 18 amino acids. Germline CDR1 is SNHLY and CDR2 is FYNNEI. This chain's CDR3 is CASSDDRDRGDLSYEQYF. CDR3 DNA sequence: TGTGCCAGTAGTGACGACCGGGACAGGGGTGATCTGTCCTACGAGCAGTACTTC.

Comments on this clone: A far larger clone is just one base off, so this is likely a read error. The rearrangement uses TRBV19 and TRBJ1-1, with D perhaps matching TRBD1 (6 bases). This CDR3 comprises 13 residues. Per germline, CDR1 LNHDA and CDR2 SQIVND (reference sequence). The V and J ends lost 5 bases and 1 base respectively, with 8 bases between them. Here the CDR3 reads CASSSTGNTEAFF. The DNA of the CDR3 is TGTGCCAGTAGTTCGACAGGGAACACTGAAGCTTTCTTT.

The rearrangement joins TRBV14 to TRBJ1-1; D perhaps matches TRBD1 (5 bases). Germline values: CDR1 SGHDN, CDR2 FVKESK. With 5 bases removed from V and 1 base from J, the gap between germline ends came to 17 bases. This CDR3 is 16 amino acids long. This CDR3 is CASSSFQGRGNTEAFF. The DNA of the CDR3 is TGTGCCAGCAGCTCCTTTCAGGGCCGGGGGAACACTGAAGCTTTCTTT.

Only a few counts were recorded for this clone. Other nucleotide sequences from this sample produce the same CDR3. The chain is built from TRBV18 and TRBJ2-2; 8 nucleotides agree with TRBD1. Germline-derived CDR1 and CDR2 are KGHSH and LQKENI. After removal of 0 bases from V and 3 bases from J, the junction contained 3 bases not matched to a gene. The CDR3 spans 16 residues. This chain's CDR3 is CASSPPTGVDTGELFF. Here the CDR3 DNA reads TGTGCCAGCTCACCACCGACAGGGGTCGACACCGGGGAGCTGTTTTTT.

The chain couples TRBV15 to TRBJ2-3; the D gene is possibly TRBD2 (5 bases). The CDR3 length is 12 residues. The V gene lost 5 bases and the J gene lost 8 bases, with 11 bases spanning the gap. Germline V lookup: CDR1 LNHNV, CDR2 YYDKDF (reference sequence). The CDR3 loop is CATSPDSLTQYF. CDR3 coding DNA: TGTGCCACCAGCCCGGACTCTCTTACGCAGTATTTT.

The chain employs TRBV14 and TRBJ2-3; D is perhaps TRBD2 (5 bases). V lost 3 bases and J lost 4, with 11 bases in between. CDR1 and CDR2 (germline): SGHDN, FVKESK. The CDR3 length is 14 residues. The CDR3 loop is CASSQVLRADTQYF. CDR3 DNA sequence: TGTGCCAGCAGCCAGGTGTTGCGGGCAGATACGCAGTATTTT.

This rearrangement joins TRBV10-3 to TRBJ2-7; 8 positions agree with TRBD1. Trimming at V came to 8 bases and at J to 4 bases, leaving 10 bases not matched to a gene. The CDR3 is 14 residues long. CDR1 is ENHRY and CDR2 is SYGVKD in the germline V gene. CDR3 in DNA: TGTGCCATCGGCCAGGGACAGGACCATTACGAGCAGTACTTC. Protein: CAIGQGQDHYEQYF.